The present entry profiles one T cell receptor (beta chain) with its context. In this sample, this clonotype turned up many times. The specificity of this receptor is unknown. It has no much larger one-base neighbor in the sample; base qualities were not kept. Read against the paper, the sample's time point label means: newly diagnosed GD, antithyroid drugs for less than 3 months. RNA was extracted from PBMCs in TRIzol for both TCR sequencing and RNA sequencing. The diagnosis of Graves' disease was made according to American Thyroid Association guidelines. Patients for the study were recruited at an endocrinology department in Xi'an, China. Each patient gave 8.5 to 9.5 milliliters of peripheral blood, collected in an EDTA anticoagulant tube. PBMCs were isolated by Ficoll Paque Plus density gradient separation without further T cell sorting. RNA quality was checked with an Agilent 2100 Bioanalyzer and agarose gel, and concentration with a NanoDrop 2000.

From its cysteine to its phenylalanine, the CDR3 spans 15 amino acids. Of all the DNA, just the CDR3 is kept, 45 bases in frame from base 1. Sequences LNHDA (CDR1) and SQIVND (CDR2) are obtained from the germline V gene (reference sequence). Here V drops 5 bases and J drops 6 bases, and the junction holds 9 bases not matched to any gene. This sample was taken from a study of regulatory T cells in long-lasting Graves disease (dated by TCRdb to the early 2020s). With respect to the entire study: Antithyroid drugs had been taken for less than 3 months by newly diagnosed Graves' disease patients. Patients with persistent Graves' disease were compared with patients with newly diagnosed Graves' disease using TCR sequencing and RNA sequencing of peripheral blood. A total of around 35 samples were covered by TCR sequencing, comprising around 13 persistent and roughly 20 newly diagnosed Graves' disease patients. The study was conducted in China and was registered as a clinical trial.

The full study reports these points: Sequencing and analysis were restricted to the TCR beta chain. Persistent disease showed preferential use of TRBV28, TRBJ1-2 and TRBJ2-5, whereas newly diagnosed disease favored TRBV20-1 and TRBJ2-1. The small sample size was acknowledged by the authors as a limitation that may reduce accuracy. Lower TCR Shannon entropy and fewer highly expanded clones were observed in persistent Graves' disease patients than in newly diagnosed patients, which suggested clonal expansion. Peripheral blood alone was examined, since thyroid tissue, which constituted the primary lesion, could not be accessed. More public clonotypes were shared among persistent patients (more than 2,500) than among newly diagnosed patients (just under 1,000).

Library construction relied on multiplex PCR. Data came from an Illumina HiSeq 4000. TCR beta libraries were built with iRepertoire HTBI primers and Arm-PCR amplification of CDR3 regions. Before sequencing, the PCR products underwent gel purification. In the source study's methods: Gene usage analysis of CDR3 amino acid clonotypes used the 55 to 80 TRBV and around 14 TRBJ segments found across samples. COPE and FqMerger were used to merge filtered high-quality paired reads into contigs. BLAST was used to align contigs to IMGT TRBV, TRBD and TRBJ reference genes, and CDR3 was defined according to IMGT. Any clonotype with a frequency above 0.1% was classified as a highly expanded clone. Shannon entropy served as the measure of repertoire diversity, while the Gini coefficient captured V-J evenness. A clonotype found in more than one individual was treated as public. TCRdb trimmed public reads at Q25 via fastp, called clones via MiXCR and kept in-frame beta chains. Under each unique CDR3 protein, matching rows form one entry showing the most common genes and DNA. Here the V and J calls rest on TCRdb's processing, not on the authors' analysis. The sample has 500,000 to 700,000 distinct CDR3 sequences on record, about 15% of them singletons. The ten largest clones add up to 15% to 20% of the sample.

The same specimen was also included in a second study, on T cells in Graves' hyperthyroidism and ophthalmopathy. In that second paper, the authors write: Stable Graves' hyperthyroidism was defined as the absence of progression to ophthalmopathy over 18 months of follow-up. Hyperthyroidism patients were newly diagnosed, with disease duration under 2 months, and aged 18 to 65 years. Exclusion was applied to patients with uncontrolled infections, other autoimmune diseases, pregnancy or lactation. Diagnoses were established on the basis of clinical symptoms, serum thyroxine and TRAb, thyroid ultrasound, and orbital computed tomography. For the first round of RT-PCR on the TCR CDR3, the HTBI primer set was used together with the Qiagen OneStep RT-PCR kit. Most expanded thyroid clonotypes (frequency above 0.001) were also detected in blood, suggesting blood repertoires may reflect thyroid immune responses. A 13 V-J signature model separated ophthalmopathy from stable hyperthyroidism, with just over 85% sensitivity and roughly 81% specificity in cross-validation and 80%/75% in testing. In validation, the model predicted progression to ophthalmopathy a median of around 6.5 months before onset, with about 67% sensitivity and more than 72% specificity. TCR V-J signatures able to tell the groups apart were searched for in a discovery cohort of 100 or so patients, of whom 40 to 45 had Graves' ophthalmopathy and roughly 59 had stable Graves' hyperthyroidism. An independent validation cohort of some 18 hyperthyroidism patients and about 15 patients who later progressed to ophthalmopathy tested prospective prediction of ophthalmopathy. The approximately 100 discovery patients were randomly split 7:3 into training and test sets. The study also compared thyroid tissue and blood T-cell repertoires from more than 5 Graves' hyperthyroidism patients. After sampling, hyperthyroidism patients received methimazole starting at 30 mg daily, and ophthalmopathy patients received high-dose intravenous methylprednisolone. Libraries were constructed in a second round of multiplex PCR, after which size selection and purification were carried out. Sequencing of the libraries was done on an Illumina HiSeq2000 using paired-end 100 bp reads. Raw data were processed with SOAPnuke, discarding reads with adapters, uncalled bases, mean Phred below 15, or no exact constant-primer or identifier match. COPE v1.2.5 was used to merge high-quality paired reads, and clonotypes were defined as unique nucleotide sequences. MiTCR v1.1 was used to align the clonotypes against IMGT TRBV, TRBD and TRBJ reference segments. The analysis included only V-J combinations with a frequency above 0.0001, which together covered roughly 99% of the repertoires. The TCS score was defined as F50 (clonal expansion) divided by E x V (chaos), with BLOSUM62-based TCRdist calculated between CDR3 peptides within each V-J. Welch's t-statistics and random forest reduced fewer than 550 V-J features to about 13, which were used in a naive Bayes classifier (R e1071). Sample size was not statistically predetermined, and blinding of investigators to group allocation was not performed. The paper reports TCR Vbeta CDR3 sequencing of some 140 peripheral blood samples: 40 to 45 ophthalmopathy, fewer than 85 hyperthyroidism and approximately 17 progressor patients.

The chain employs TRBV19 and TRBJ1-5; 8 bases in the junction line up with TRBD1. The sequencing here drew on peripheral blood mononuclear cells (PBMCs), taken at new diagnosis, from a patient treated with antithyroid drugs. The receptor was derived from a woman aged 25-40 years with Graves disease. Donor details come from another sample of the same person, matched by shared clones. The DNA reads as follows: TGTGCCAGTAGTTCCGGCTGGGACAGGAGTCAGCCCCAGCATTTT. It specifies CASSSGWDRSQPQHF.